This paragraph reports one TCR beta chain. Its antigen is still unknown. Generated by immunoSEQ multiplex PCR, the TCRdb table keeps only in-frame clones and is missing some. The sample lists more than 15,000 clones; 65% were seen once. This sample is part of a study of PD-1 blockade in classical Hodgkin lymphoma. Study information: Nivolumab was administered to patients intravenously at 3 mg/kg every 2 weeks. Study findings and constraints: Healthy donors were reported to have higher baseline TCR diversity than newly diagnosed patients. Patients excluded were those beginning nivolumab under 1 year after ASCT.

After autologous stem cell transplantation all patients relapsed, and prior brentuximab vedotin exposure differed between cohorts. Responses achieved at best were complete response, partial response or progressive disease. This clonotype was obtained from a human donor with classical Hodgkin lymphoma. The source was peripheral blood mononuclear cells (PBMCs), collected before the second cycle of nivolumab.

The CDR3 loop reads CASSIGWIEAFF. Here the CDR3 DNA reads TGTGCCAGCAGTATTGGGTGGATTGAAGCTTTCTTT. This chain uses TRBV6-1 with TRBJ1-1; the D is unclear. The CDR3 contains 12 residues. Germline V gives CDR1 MNHNS, CDR2 SASEGT. The germline V and J ends were trimmed by 5 bases and 7 bases, with 11 bases remaining between them.